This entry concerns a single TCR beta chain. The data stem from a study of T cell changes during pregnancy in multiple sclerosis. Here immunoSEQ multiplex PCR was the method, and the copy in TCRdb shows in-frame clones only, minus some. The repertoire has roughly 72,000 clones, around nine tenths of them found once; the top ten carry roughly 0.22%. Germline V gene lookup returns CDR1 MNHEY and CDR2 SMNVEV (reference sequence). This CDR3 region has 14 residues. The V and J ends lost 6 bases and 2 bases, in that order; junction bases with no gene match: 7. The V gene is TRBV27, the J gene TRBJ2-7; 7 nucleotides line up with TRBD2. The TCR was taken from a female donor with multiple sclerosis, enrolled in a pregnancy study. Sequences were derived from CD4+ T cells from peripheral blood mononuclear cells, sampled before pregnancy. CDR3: CASRTSRGAYEQYF. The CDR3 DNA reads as TGTGCCAGCAGGACCTCCCGGGGGGCCTACGAGCAGTACTTC.